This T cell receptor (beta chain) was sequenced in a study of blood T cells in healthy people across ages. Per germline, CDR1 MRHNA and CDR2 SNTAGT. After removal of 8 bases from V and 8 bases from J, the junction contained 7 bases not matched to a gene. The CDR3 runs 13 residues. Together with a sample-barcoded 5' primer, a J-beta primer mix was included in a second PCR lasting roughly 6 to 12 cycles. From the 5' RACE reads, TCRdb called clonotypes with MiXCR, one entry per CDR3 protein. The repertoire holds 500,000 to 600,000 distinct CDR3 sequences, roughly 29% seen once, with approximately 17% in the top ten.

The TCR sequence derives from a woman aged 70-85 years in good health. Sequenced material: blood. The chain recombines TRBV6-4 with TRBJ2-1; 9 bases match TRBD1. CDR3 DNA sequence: TGTGCCAGCTCGAGGGGGGACAGGGATGAGCAGTTCTTC. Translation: CASSRGDRDEQFF.